These T cell receptor beta chains were read from a single sample in a study of T cell changes during pregnancy in multiple sclerosis. Method: immunoSEQ multiplex PCR; TCRdb's copy keeps in-frame clones and lacks some. There are about 36,000 clones in the sample; 88% occur only once, and approximately 0.5% lies in the top ten. The sequences come from CD4+ T cells from peripheral blood mononuclear cells, collected in the first trimester of pregnancy. The origin of the receptors is a female donor with multiple sclerosis, enrolled in a pregnancy study. The CDR3 runs from the conserved cysteine through the conserved F or W. A D gene is named only where the DNA matches it firmly. Size tells how often a clone was seen (once, few, many) or the class of an expanded clone, and some rows leave it out.

.,17,.,TRBJ1-2,TRBV11-1,CASSLGIQEGESYGYTF,TGTGCCAGCAGCTTAGGAATCCAGGAGGGCGAGTCCTATGGCTACACCTTC
TRBD2,14,.,TRBJ2-3,TRBV2,CASTGTSPTDTQYF,TGTGCCAGCACCGGGACTAGTCCTACAGATACGCAGTATTTT
TRBD2,14,.,TRBJ2-1,TRBV7-9,CASSISGSHNEQFF,TGTGCCAGCAGCATTAGCGGGAGCCACAATGAGCAGTTCTTC
.,16,once,TRBJ1-2,TRBV4-2,CASSPYPPGGLYGYTF,TGTGCCAGCAGCCCGTACCCCCCGGGGGGCCTCTATGGCTACACCTTC
.,17,.,TRBJ2-3,TRBV9,CASSVTLRGDTTDTQYF,TGTGCCAGCAGCGTAACCCTCAGGGGGGATACTACAGATACGCAGTATTTT
TRBD2,15,.,TRBJ2-7,TRBV19,CASTPGVAGPWEQYF,TGTGCCAGTACCCCCGGGGTAGCGGGCCCCTGGGAGCAGTACTTC
TRBD1,14,.,TRBJ1-4,TRBV15,CATRADRVGEKLFF,TGTGCCACCAGGGCGGACAGGGTAGGGGAAAAACTGTTTTTT
TRBD1,14,.,TRBJ1-2,TRBV5-1,CASSSAGTGDGYTF,TGCGCCAGCAGCTCCGCCGGGACAGGGGACGGCTACACCTTC
.,16,.,TRBJ2-3,TRBV5-6,CASSSLLPSRGDTQYF,TGTGCCAGCAGCTCTCTCCTCCCTAGCCGGGGAGATACGCAGTATTTT
.,20,.,TRBJ2-1,TRBV5-5,CASSLELQGHTLSSYNEQFF,TGTGCCAGCAGCTTGGAATTACAGGGACACACCCTAAGCTCCTACAATGAGCAGTTCTTC